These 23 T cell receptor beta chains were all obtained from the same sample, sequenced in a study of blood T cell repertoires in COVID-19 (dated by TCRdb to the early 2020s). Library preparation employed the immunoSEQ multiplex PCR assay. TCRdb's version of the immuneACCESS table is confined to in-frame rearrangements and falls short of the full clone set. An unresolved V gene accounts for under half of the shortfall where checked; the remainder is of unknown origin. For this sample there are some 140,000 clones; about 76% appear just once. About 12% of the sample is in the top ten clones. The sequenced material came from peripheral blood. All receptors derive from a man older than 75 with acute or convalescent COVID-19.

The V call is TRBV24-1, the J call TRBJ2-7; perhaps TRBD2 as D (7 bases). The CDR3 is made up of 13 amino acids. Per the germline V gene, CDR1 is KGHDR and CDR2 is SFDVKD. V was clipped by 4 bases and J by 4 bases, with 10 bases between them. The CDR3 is CATSDGGLYEQYF. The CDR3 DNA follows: TGTGCCACCAGTGACGGGGGGCTATACGAGCAGTACTTC.

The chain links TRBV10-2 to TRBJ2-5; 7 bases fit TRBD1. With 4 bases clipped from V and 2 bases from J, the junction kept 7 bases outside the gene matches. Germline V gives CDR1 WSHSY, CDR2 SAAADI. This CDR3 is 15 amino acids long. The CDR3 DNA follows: TGCGCCAGCAGTGCATTCGACAGGGCGCAAGAGACCCAGTACTTC. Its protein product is CASSAFDRAQETQYF.

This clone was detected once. The CDR3 protein is CASSETGGATSYEQYF. The CDR3 DNA is TGTGCCAGCTCTGAAACAGGGGGTGCGACCTCCTACGAGCAGTACTTC. J is TRBJ2-7 and V is TRBV18, with 8 positions matching TRBD1. V gave up 6 bases and J gave up 0 bases; unmatched junction bases: 10. This CDR3 spans 16 amino acids. Germline assignment: CDR1 KGHSH and CDR2 LQKENI.

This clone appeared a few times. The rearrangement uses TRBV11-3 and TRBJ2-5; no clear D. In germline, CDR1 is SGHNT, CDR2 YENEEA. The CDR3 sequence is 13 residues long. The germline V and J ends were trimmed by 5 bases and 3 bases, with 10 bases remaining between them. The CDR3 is CASSQAYEETQYF. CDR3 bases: TGTGCCAGCAGCCAGGCCTACGAAGAGACCCAGTACTTC.

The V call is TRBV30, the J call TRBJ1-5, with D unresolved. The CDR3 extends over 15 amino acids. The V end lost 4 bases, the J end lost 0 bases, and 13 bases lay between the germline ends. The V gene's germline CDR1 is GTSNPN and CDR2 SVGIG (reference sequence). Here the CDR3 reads CAWNKDFNSNQPQHF. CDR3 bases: TGTGCCTGGAATAAGGACTTCAATAGCAATCAGCCCCAGCATTTT.

As DNA, the CDR3 is TGCGCCAGCAGCCAACTTCCTACTACGGGACAGGGGATCTTTTTT. This gives the protein CASSQLPTTGQGIFF. The chain is built from TRBV5-1 and TRBJ1-4; TRBD1 aligns across 10 bases. This CDR3 is built from 15 residues. V lost 4 bases to trimming and J lost 17 bases; unmatched junction nucleotides: 17. Germline assignment: CDR1 SGHRS and CDR2 YFSETQ.

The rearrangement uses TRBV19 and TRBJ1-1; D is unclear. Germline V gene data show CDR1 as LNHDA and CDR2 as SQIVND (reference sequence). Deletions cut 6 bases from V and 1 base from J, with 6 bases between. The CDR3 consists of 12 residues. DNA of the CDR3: TGTGCCAGTAGGGCGGGGAACACTGAAGCTTTCTTT. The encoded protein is CASRAGNTEAFF.

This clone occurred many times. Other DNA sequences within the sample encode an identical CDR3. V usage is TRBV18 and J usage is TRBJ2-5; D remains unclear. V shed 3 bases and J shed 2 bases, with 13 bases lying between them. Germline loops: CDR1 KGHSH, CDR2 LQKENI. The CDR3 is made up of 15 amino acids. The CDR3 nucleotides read TGTGCCAGCTCACCTCCCTTGGGCAATCAAGAGACCCAGTACTTC. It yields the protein CASSPPLGNQETQYF.

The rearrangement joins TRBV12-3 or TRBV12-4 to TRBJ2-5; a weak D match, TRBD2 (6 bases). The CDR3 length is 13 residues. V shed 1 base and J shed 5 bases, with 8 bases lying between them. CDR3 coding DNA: TGTGCCAGCAGTTTAGGGGGGGAGGAGACCCAGTACTTC. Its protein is CASSLGGEETQYF.

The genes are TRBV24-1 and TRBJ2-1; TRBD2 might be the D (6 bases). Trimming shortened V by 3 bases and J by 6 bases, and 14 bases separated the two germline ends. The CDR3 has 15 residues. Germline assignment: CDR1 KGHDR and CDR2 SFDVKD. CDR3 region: CATSDRTRDSNEQFF. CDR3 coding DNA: TGTGCCACCAGTGATCGAACCAGGGACTCCAATGAGCAGTTCTTC.

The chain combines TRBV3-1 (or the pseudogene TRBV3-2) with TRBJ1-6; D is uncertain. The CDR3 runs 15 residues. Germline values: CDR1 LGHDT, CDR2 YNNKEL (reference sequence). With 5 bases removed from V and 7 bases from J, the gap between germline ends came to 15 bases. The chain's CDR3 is CASSLIVSANSPLHF. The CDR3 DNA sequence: TGTGCCAGCAGCTTGATAGTTTCCGCGAATTCACCCCTCCACTTT.

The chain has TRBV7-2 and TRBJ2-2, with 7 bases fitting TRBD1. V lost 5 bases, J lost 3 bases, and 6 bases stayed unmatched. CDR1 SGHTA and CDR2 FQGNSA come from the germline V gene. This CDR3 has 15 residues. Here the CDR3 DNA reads TGTGCCAGCAGCCAGACAGGGCAGGACACCGGGGAGCTGTTTTTT. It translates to CASSQTGQDTGELFF.

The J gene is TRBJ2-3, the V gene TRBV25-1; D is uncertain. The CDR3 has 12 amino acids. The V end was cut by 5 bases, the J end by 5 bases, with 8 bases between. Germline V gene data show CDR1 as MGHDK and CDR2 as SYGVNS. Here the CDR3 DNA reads TGTGCCAGCAGTTCCTTCCTAGATACGCAGTATTTT. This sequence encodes CASSSFLDTQYF.

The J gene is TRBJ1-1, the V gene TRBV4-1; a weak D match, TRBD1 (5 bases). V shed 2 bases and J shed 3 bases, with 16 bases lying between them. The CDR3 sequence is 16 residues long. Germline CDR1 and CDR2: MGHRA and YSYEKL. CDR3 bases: TGCGCCAGCAGCCAACTGTGGGGCGGAGGGGACACTGAAGCTTTCTTT. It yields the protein CASSQLWGGGDTEAFF.

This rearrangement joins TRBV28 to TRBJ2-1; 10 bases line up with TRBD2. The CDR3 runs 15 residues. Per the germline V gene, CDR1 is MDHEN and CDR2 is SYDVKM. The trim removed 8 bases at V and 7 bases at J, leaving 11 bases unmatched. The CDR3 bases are TGTGCCAGCGACGGGAAGCGGGGGGGCCTAAATGAGCAGTTCTTC. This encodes CASDGKRGGLNEQFF.

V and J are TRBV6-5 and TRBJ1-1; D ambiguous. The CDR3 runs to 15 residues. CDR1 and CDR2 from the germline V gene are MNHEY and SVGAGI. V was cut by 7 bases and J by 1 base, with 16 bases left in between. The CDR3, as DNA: TGTGCCAGCACCAACCCGTTCCGGGGGAACACTGAAGCTTTCTTT. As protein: CASTNPFRGNTEAFF.

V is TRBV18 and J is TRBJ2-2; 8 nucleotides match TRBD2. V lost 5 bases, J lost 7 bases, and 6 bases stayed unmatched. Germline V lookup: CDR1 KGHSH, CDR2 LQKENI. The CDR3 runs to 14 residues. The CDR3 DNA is TGTGCCAGCTCAATGGGACTAGTGAGCGGGGAGCTGTTTTTT. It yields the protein CASSMGLVSGELFF.

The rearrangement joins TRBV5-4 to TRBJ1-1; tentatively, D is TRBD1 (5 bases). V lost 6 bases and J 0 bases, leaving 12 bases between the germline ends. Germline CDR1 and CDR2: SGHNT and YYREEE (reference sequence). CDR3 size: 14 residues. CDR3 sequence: CASTVGGVNTEAFF. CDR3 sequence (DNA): TGTGCCAGCACCGTGGGGGGGGTGAACACTGAAGCTTTCTTT.

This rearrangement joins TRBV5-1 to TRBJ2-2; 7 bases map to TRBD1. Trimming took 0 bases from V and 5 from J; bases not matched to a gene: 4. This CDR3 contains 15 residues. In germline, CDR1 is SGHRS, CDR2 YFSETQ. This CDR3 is CASSLGQGGTGELFF. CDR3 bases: TGCGCCAGCAGCTTGGGACAGGGTGGTACCGGGGAGCTGTTTTTT.

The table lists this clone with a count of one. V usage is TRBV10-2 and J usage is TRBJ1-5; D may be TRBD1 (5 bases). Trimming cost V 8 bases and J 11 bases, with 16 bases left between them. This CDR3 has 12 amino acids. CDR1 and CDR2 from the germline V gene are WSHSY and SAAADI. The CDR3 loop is CASGGSGEAQHF. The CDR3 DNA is TGCGCCAGCGGGGGGTCGGGGGAAGCCCAGCATTTT.

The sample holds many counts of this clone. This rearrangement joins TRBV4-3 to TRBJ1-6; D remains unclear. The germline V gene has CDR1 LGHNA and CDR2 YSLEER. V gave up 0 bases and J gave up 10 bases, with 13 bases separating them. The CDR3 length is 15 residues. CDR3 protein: CASSQERDLLSPLHF. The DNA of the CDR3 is TGCGCCAGCAGCCAAGAAAGAGATCTACTATCACCCCTCCACTTT.

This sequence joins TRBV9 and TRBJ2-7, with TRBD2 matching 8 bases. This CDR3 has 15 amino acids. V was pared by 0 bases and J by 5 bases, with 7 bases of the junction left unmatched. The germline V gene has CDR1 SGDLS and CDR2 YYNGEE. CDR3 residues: CASSVGAGGHDEQYF. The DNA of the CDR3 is TGTGCCAGCAGCGTAGGGGCGGGGGGCCACGACGAGCAGTACTTC.

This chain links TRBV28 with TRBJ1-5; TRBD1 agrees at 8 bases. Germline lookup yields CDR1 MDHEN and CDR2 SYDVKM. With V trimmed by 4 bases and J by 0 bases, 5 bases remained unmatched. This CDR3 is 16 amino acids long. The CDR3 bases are TGTGCCAGCAGTTCAGGGGGCGCGAATAGCAATCAGCCCCAGCATTTT. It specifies CASSSGGANSNQPQHF.